Given below is one TCR beta chain in context. Its antigen is currently unknown. Clones were read by immunoSEQ multiplex PCR, and TCRdb kept only the in-frame ones, dropping some. Seen here are approximately 70,000 clones, 85% to 95% observed once, and the top ten hold around 0.037%. The CDR3 covers 11 residues. From resections taken during corrective heart surgery, the thymus tissue was obtained. Each of the donors was a healthy Finnish infant who was undergoing open corrective cardiac surgery for congenital heart defects. This sample is drawn from a study of human thymus T cells. Study-level results: Unrelated individuals were reported by related research to share highly overlapping thymic repertoires. Use of V and J genes seemed skewed within the thymic and blood repertoires.

This TCR derives from a girl under three years old with a congenital heart defect but otherwise immunologically healthy. Sequencing was performed on thymus tissue. This rearrangement joins TRBV7-5 to TRBJ2-3; TRBD2 is taken as the D call from the table, unchecked against the DNA. TRBV7-5 is deemed a pseudogene. For the CDR3, the DNA is TGTAGCGGGAGAGAGACAGATACGCAGTATTTT. Translated, it gives CSGRETDTQYF.